The 20 T cell receptor beta chains given below trace back to one sample, sequenced in a study of graft-versus-host responses after intestinal transplantation. TCRdb keeps only in-frame clones here, not all; method: immunoSEQ multiplex PCR. The sample has about 80,000 clones, around 93% seen once. This specimen was PBMCs, taken 98 days after intestinal transplantation. These receptors originate from a human patient who received an intestinal transplant, so some T cells may come from the graft donor.

The V gene is TRBV30, the J gene TRBJ2-5; TRBD2 agrees at 11 bases. The J segment lost 4 bases and the V segment lost 0 bases, leaving 4 bases of the junction unmatched. In germline, CDR1 is GTSNPN, CDR2 SVGIG (reference sequence). This CDR3 is 15 amino acids long. DNA of the CDR3: TGTGCCTGGAGTGTTGAAGGACTAGCGGGAGAGACCCAGTACTTC. This codes for CAWSVEGLAGETQYF.

The CDR3 loop reads CASSPRTSGRGNTGELFF. CDR3 DNA sequence: TGTGCCAGCAGTCCGAGGACTAGCGGGAGAGGCAACACCGGGGAGCTGTTTTTT. The rearrangement links TRBV27 to TRBJ2-2; 13 bases fit TRBD2. The CDR3 is 18 amino acids. J was trimmed by 2 bases and V by 5 bases; bases with no gene match: 8. Per the germline V gene, CDR1 is MNHEY and CDR2 is SMNVEV (reference sequence).

This chain uses TRBV4-1 with TRBJ1-2; no clear D. This CDR3 is 14 amino acids long. The V gene lost 0 bases and the J gene lost 5 bases, with 10 bases spanning the gap. CDR1 MGHRA and CDR2 YSYEKL come from the germline V gene. CDR3 nucleotides: TGCGCCAGCAGCCAAGACCCCCAAAGATATGGCTACACCTTC. Translation: CASSQDPQRYGYTF.

The chain has TRBV27 and TRBJ2-3; TRBD2 matches 12 bases. This CDR3 has 15 residues. Germline CDR1 reads MNHEY; CDR2 reads SMNVEV (reference sequence). V lost 5 bases, J lost 5 bases, and 5 bases stayed unmatched. CDR3 nucleotide sequence: TGTGCCAGCAGTCTAGCGGGAGGGCCGATAGATACGCAGTATTTT. This encodes CASSLAGGPIDTQYF.

This chain links TRBV4-1 with TRBJ2-7, with D hard to call. Germline V gene sequence: CDR1 MGHRA, CDR2 YSYEKL. The germline V and J ends were trimmed by 1 base and 4 bases, with 14 bases remaining between them. There are 15 residues in the CDR3. The CDR3: CASSQASVEGYEQYF. CDR3 DNA: TGCGCCAGCAGCCAAGCCTCAGTAGAAGGGTACGAGCAGTACTTC.

A single count supports this clone. The CDR3 DNA is TGTGCCACCAGCAGAGATGGCAGCTCGGGGAATGAGCAGTTCTTC. Residues: CATSRDGSSGNEQFF. The chain carries TRBV15 and TRBJ2-1; D possibly corresponds to TRBD2 (5 bases). The CDR3 sequence is 15 residues long. Germline V gene data show CDR1 as LNHNV and CDR2 as YYDKDF (reference sequence). V lost 0 bases and J 7 bases, leaving 13 bases between the germline ends.

The rearrangement uses TRBV13 and TRBJ2-1; D is unresolved. This CDR3 contains 15 residues. Trimming pared 5 bases from V and 0 bases from J, leaving 11 bases between. CDR1 and CDR2 from the germline V gene are PRHDT and FYEKMQ (reference sequence). CDR3 sequence reads: CASSRSPSSYNEQFF. As DNA, the CDR3 is TGTGCCAGCAGCCGGTCTCCGAGCTCCTACAATGAGCAGTTCTTC.

The rearrangement joins TRBV6-1 to TRBJ2-5, with 12 bases identical to TRBD2. The CDR3 covers 15 residues. Germline V CDR1 and CDR2: MNHNS, SASEGT. The ends lost 5 bases at V and 1 base at J; junction bases unmatched: 2. As DNA, the CDR3 is TGTGCCAGCAGTAGGACTAGCGGGATCCAAGAGACCCAGTACTTC. Translated: CASSRTSGIQETQYF.

The V gene is TRBV5-6, the J gene TRBJ1-2; 9 positions agree with TRBD1. V lost 4 bases and J lost 4; bases outside the gene matches: 5. From germline, CDR1 is SGHDT and CDR2 YYEEEE. There are 14 residues in the CDR3. Here the CDR3 reads CASSPGQGSYGYTF. CDR3 sequence (DNA): TGTGCCAGCAGCCCGGGACAGGGTAGCTATGGCTACACCTTC.

The chain couples TRBV6-5 to TRBJ2-7, with D hard to call. The CDR3 totals 13 residues. Germline V gene lookup returns CDR1 MNHEY and CDR2 SVGAGI. V lost 2 bases and J lost 3, with 8 bases in between. The chain's CDR3 is CASSYGVNYEQYF. The CDR3 DNA reads TGTGCCAGCAGTTACGGGGTAAACTACGAGCAGTACTTC.

V is TRBV6-5 and J is TRBJ1-2; weak D call: TRBD1 (5 bases). The CDR3 is 16 amino acids. CDR1 MNHEY and CDR2 SVGAGI come from the germline V gene. Trimming left V 0 bases short and J 4 bases short, with 15 bases between. The CDR3 DNA follows: TGTGCCAGCAGTTACTCGGCGGCAGGGCTGACCTATGGCTACACCTTC. Amino acid sequence: CASSYSAAGLTYGYTF.

This clone was observed a single time. V and J are TRBV6-5 and TRBJ2-2; 7 positions agree with TRBD1. CDR1 is MNHEY and CDR2 is SVGAGI in the germline V gene. The CDR3 covers 16 residues. V lost 1 base, J lost 5 bases, and 7 bases stayed unmatched. CDR3 amino acids: CASSYFRQGSTGELFF. The CDR3 coding sequence is TGTGCCAGCAGTTACTTTCGACAGGGAAGTACCGGGGAGCTGTTTTTT.

The chain combines TRBV2 with TRBJ2-7; 11 bases agree with TRBD1. V lost 3 bases to trimming and J lost 3 bases; unmatched junction nucleotides: 7. The CDR3 is made up of 16 amino acids. Per germline, CDR1 SNHLY and CDR2 FYNNEI. Here the CDR3 DNA reads TGTGCCAGCAGTGAGGGACAGGGGGTCCAGATCTACGAGCAGTACTTC. The encoded protein is CASSEGQGVQIYEQYF.

The chain couples TRBV2 to TRBJ1-2; TRBD1 is a possible D gene (5 bases). Trimming removed 6 bases at V and 6 bases at J, with 14 bases between. The CDR3 runs to 13 residues. Germline CDR1 and CDR2: SNHLY and FYNNEI. This chain's CDR3 is CASRQVGGDGYTF. The CDR3 bases are TGTGCCAGCAGACAAGTCGGGGGAGATGGCTACACCTTC.

The chain couples TRBV10-1 to TRBJ2-3; the D is unclear. Deletions cut 7 bases from V and 2 bases from J, with 1 base between. Germline CDR1 and CDR2: WNHNN and SYGVQD (reference sequence). The CDR3 consists of 10 residues. In nucleotides, the CDR3 is TGCGCCAGCACCACAGATACGCAGTATTTT. Amino acids: CASTTDTQYF.

The chain is built from TRBV19 and TRBJ1-1, with a possible D match to TRBD1 (5 bases). The V and J ends lost 3 bases and 8 bases respectively, with 10 bases between them. This CDR3 region has 12 residues. Germline V gene data show CDR1 as LNHDA and CDR2 as SQIVND (reference sequence). The CDR3 sequence: CASSIGAAEAFF. The CDR3 DNA reads as TGTGCCAGTAGTATTGGGGCTGCCGAAGCTTTCTTT.

This clone has only one observation. CDR3 DNA sequence: TGTGCCAGTAGAAATAATCAGGGGAAGGTTAACTATGGCTACACCTTC. It encodes CASRNNQGKVNYGYTF. The V call is TRBV19, the J call TRBJ1-2, with D possibly being TRBD1 (6 bases). V was pared by 6 bases and J by 1 base, with 18 bases between. Germline V gives CDR1 LNHDA, CDR2 SQIVND (reference sequence). The CDR3 sequence is 16 residues long. Variable domain in full (rest from reference TRBV19 and TRBJ1-2): DGGITQSPKYLFRKEGQNVTLSCEQNLNHDAMYWYRQDPGQGLRLIYYSQIVNDFQKGDIAEGYSVSREKKESFPLTVTSAQKNPTAFYLCASRNNQGKVNYGYTFGSGTRLTVV.

The gene calls are TRBV7-7 and TRBJ2-7; no clear D gene. V lost 2 bases and J lost 0, with 5 bases in between. This CDR3 has 13 residues. In germline, CDR1 is SSHAT, CDR2 FNYEAQ (reference sequence). CDR3 region: CASSLQDSYEQYF. CDR3 nucleotide sequence: TGTGCCAGCAGCTTACAGGACTCCTACGAGCAGTACTTC.

This clone was seen just once. In DNA, the CDR3 is TGTGCCAGCAGTTTAGCACAGGGCTACGAGCAGTACTTC. It is translated as CASSLAQGYEQYF. The rearrangement joins TRBV27 to TRBJ2-7; tentative D call: TRBD1 (6 bases). V lost 2 bases and J 3 bases, leaving 8 bases between the germline ends. Germline CDR1 reads MNHEY; CDR2 reads SMNVEV (reference sequence). This CDR3 region has 13 residues.

The chain carries TRBV10-1 and TRBJ2-1, with TRBD2 identical over 8 bases. The CDR3 has 16 residues. Losses at the gene ends were 8 bases for V and 0 bases for J; bases not matched to a gene: 9. Germline V gene sequence: CDR1 WNHNN, CDR2 SYGVQD (reference sequence). The CDR3: CASVKRGGSSYNEQFF. The DNA of the CDR3 is TGCGCCAGCGTCAAACGGGGGGGGAGCTCCTACAATGAGCAGTTCTTC.